This TCR beta chain comes out of a study of T cells after yellow fever vaccination. The overall study: Low-cell-number fractions underwent preparation using SMART-Seq v4 Ultra Low Input. Study-wide results and caveats: Most clones from primary vaccination were detected again post-booster (just under 97% CD4, 88% CD8).

This clonotype was recorded a few times. The antigen remains unidentified. The length of the CDR3 is 15 residues. The V end was cut by 6 bases, the J end by 1 base, with 13 bases between. Germline-derived CDR1 and CDR2 are LNHDA and SQIVND (reference sequence). Using its own MiXCR run on the 5' RACE reads, TCRdb lists one record per CDR3 protein. The data hold about 500,000 distinct CDR3 sequences, with about a sixth observed a single time. This material consisted of PBMCs, taken roughly 5 days after the first yellow fever vaccination. This TCR derives from a man aged 18-30 years who received the YFV17D yellow fever vaccine. The V call is TRBV19, the J call TRBJ2-4, with D tentatively TRBD1 or TRBD2 (5 bases each). CDR3 nucleotides: TGTGCCAGTAGCGAGACCGGGACCGCCAAAAACATTCAGTACTTC. Translation gives CASSETGTAKNIQYF.